The present TCR beta chain was sequenced within a study of blood T cells in healthy people across ages. Study summary: When template switching was applied, about one barcoded beta molecule was captured per two T cells.

Those donating, healthy Caucasian individuals from Russia, were aged about 6 to 90. Findings and limits, study-wide: Older individuals had lower TCR beta diversity per million T cells (the decline was roughly linear).

Comments on this clonotype: Its antigen remains unidentified.

The CDR3 consists of 14 residues. The V gene lost 1 base and the J gene lost 3 bases, with 12 bases spanning the gap. Germline lookup yields CDR1 DFQATT and CDR2 SNEGSKA (reference sequence). Together with a sample-barcoded 5' primer, a J-beta primer mix was included in a second PCR lasting about 6 to 11 cycles. TCRdb independently ran MiXCR on the 5' RACE reads; one entry per CDR3 protein. The table shows about a million distinct CDR3 sequences, with about two fifths occurring only once. What was sequenced was blood. This TCR came from a man aged 18 to 29 in good health. The chain couples TRBV20-1 to TRBJ1-2; D not resolved. In nucleotides, the CDR3 is TGCAGTGCTAGAGCCCTGCAGAGTGACTATGGCTACACCTTC. Protein: CSARALQSDYGYTF.